The sequence of this T cell receptor beta chain was determined in a study of Ad26.COV2.S vaccination and SARS-CoV-2 variants. Measured with immunoSEQ multiplex PCR; TCRdb has only the in-frame clones, and not every one. Of approximately 360,000 clones in the sample, around four fifths were seen once. With respect to this clone: Its matching antigen is unknown.

The junction had 11 bases not matched to a gene; V was cut back by 4 bases and J by 4 bases. Germline CDR1 and CDR2: MNHNS and SASEGT. This CDR3 has 16 amino acids. Noted treatment: over 15 received Ad26.COV2.S at low or high dose, single or two shots; a few received placebo; per-sample allocation not given. Material that was analyzed had been drawn on day 63 after the first vaccine or placebo injection. Study outcomes and limitations: Spike-specific TCR breadth in vaccine recipients exceeded that seen in placebo recipients.

The sample in question was peripheral blood, obtained in a trial of Ad26.COV2.S vaccine versus placebo. V is TRBV6-1 and J is TRBJ2-7, with 9 bases identical to TRBD2. The TCR sequence derives from a person between 18 and 60 years old who received the Ad26.COV2.S COVID-19 vaccine or a placebo. The CDR3 DNA sequence: TGTGCCAGCAGTGCACAAAAAGCGGGAGGCCGGTACGAGCAGTACTTC. It specifies CASSAQKAGGRYEQYF.